This TCR beta chain appears in the sequencing data of a study of blood T cells in healthy people across ages. This clonotype came up a few times. V gave up 4 bases and J gave up 12 bases, with 16 bases separating them. The germline V gene has CDR1 SGHRS and CDR2 YFSETQ. CDR3 size: 12 residues. It was with a sample-barcoded 5' primer and a J-beta primer mix that a second PCR of about 6 to 11 cycles was run. Every cDNA molecule bore a tag from a template-switch adaptor containing 12 random nucleotides. TCRdb recomputed calls from the 5' RACE reads with MiXCR, one row per CDR3 protein. The repertoire holds approximately 2,000,000 distinct CDR3 sequences, about two fifths seen once, with under 25% in the top ten.

This sequence was found in a human donor in good health. The sample comprised blood. J is TRBJ1-1 and V is TRBV5-1; possibly TRBD1 for D (5 bases). CDR3 protein: CASSLGEGKTFF. The CDR3 DNA sequence: TGCGCCAGCAGCCTGGGAGAGGGGAAAACTTTCTTT.